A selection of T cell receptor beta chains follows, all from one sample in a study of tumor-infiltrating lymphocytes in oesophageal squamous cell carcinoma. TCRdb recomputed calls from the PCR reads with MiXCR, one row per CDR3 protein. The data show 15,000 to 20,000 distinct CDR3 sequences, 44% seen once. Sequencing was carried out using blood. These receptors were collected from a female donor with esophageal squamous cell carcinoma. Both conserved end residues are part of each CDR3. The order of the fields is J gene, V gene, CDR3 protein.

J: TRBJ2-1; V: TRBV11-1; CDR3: CASSLASNEQFF
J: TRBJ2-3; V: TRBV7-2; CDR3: CASSLSHNSDTQYF
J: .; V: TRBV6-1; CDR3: CASKTALTYEQYF
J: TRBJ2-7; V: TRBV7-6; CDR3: CASSLGGGLSSYEQYF
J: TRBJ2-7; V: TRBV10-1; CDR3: CASSGVTGEQYF
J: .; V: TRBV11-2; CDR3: CASSNAFRVLVTYEQFF
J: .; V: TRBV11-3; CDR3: CASSLDPQDGAYEQYF
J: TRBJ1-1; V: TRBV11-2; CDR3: CASSLVGGLGSEAFF
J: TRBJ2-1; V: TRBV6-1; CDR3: CASSPGQGAATYNEQFF
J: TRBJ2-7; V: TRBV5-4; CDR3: CASSFGTSEAYEQYF
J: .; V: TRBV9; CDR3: CASSQSTLWSEQFF
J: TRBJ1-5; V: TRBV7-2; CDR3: CATRVGNQPQHF
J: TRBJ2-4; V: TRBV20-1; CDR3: CSASPMTAQYF
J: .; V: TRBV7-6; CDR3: CASSLRSSTAGDNEQFF
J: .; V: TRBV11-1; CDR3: CASSPSGTYNEQFF
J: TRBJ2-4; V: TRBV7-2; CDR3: CASSSVRSGTQYF
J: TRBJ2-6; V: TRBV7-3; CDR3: CASSFHAGANVLTF
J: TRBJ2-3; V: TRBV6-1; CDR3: CASRGTFSTDTQYF
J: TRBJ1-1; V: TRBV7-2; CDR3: CASSLSKGTEAFF
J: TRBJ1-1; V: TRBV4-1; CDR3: CASSQDEWWNTEAFF
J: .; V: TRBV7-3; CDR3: CASSAGQGAISEQFF
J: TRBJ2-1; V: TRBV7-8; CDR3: CANIERTFYNEQFF
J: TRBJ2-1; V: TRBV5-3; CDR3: CASSPDSQGAYNEQFF
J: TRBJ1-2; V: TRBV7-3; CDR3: CASAPLQGANYGYTF
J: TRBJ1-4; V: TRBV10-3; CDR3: CAISDGTGSEKLFF
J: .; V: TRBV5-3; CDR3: CASSLQGNSYEQYF
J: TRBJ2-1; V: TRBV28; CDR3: CASSLWASGRGNEQFF
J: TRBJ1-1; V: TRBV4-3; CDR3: CASSPGSHTEAFF
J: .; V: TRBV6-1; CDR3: CASSEGLANYNEQFF
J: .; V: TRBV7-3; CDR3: CASSVRGGSGYNEQFF
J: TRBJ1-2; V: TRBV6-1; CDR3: CASSEVKGVGGYTF
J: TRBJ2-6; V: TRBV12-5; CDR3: CASGLSGGNSGANVLTF
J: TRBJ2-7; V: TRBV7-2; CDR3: CASSLDTSGNYEQYF
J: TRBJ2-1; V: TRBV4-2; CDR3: CASSQAGTSGYNEQFF
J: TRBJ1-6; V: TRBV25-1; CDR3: CASSDPSSPLHF
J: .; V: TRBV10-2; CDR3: CASSESRQLMETQYF
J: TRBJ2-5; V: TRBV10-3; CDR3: CAISDRGAETQYF